Below, 32 T cell receptor beta chains from the same sample are listed, as sequenced in a study of beta chain features in type 1 diabetes. Expressed TCRB transcripts were sequenced because the isolated RNA had all been reverse transcribed beforehand. The assay was immunoSEQ multiplex PCR, and TCRdb's table has in-frame clones only and misses some. The data show 860,000 or so clones, with 15% to 20% seen just once and 0.02% to 0.03% held by the top ten. What was sequenced was naive CD4+ T cells from blood. All receptors come from a young woman in good health.

This CDR3 is CASNSGQANTGELFF. CDR3 nucleotide sequence: TGCGCCAGCAACTCGGGACAGGCGAACACCGGGGAGCTGTTTTTT. The V call is TRBV5-1, the J call TRBJ2-2; 8 bases align to TRBD1. The germline CDR1 and CDR2 sequences are SGHRS and YFSETQ. The CDR3 length is 15 residues. V dropped 6 bases and J dropped 0; count of bases not matched to a gene: 4.

The chain joins TRBV9 to TRBJ1-4; the D is unclear. Germline CDR1 SGDLS, CDR2 YYNGEE. Trimming removed 3 bases from V and 5 bases from J, with 8 bases in between. The CDR3 has 13 amino acids. Written as DNA, the CDR3 is TGTGCCAGCAGCGCGGGCCGAAATGAAAAACTGTTTTTT. Protein product: CASSAGRNEKLFF.

V is TRBV6-1 and J is TRBJ1-5; D is ambiguous. This CDR3 spans 15 amino acids. From germline, CDR1 is MNHNS and CDR2 SASEGT. The V gene lost 1 base and the J gene lost 3 bases, with 10 bases spanning the gap. The CDR3: CASSEGQTTNQPQHF. As DNA, the CDR3 is TGTGCCAGCAGTGAAGGGCAAACCACCAATCAGCCCCAGCATTTT.

The table lists this clone with a few counts. The CDR3 is CASSPFHGGLPVGTIYF. The CDR3 DNA reads as TGTGCCAGCAGCCCCTTCCACGGGGGCCTGCCCGTTGGCACCATATATTTT. The chain links TRBV7-6 to TRBJ1-3; possibly TRBD1 for D (6 bases). The V gene's germline CDR1 is SGHVS and CDR2 FNYEAQ. The CDR3 has 17 residues. Trimming left V 5 bases short and J 9 bases short, with 26 bases between.

This clone turned up a few times. The rearrangement joins TRBV6-6 to TRBJ1-2; D not certain. With 1 base removed from V and 0 bases from J, the gap between germline ends came to 6 bases. The CDR3 is 14 amino acids. CDR1 MNHNY and CDR2 SVGAGI come from the germline V gene (reference sequence). In DNA, the CDR3 is TGTGCCAGCAGTTACTTAACAGCTAACTATGGCTACACCTTC. Translating it yields CASSYLTANYGYTF.

The chain is built from TRBV5-1 and TRBJ1-4; D not resolved. Between the trimmed V and J ends, which lost 0 bases and 0 bases, there was a span of 9 bases. The V gene's germline CDR1 is SGHRS and CDR2 YFSETQ. The CDR3 loop spans 16 amino acids. The chain's CDR3 is CASSLGGHSTNEKLFF. The CDR3 coding sequence is TGCGCCAGCAGCTTGGGCGGGCACTCAACTAATGAAAAACTGTTTTTT.

The rearrangement uses TRBV5-1 and TRBJ2-1; 9 nucleotides line up with TRBD2. The J segment lost 10 bases and the V segment lost 4 bases, leaving 3 bases of the junction unmatched. There are 12 residues in the CDR3. Germline values: CDR1 SGHRS, CDR2 YFSETQ. Written as DNA, the CDR3 is TGCGCCAGCAGCCCCGGACTAGCGGAGCAGTTCTTC. It yields the protein CASSPGLAEQFF.

The chain carries TRBV7-2 and TRBJ2-1; no firm D call. Germline CDR1 SGHTA, CDR2 FQGNSA. The CDR3 is 13 amino acids. V gave up 3 bases and J gave up 8 bases, with 11 bases separating them. CDR3 region: CASSFLGIDEQFF. Written as DNA, the CDR3 is TGTGCCAGCAGCTTTTTGGGGATCGATGAGCAGTTCTTC.

The chain recombines TRBV18 with TRBJ2-1; 10 positions agree with TRBD2. V shed 4 bases, J shed 6 bases, and the junction held 6 bases outside the gene matches. The germline gives CDR1 KGHSH, CDR2 LQKENI. The CDR3 runs to 15 residues. In DNA form, the CDR3 reads TGTGCCAGCTCACAAAGACTAGCGGGTGCCAATGAGCAGTTCTTC. Translated: CASSQRLAGANEQFF.

This clone appeared a few times. The rearrangement links TRBV5-8 to TRBJ2-4; 11 bases line up with TRBD1. Germline V gives CDR1 SGHTS, CDR2 YDEGEE. This CDR3 spans 16 amino acids. The trim removed 4 bases at V and 6 bases at J, leaving 9 bases unmatched. CDR3 sequence: CASSGTGTGGRNIQYF. The CDR3 bases are TGTGCCAGCAGCGGTACCGGGACAGGGGGTAGAAACATTCAGTACTTC.

The CDR3 bases are TGTGCCAGCAGTTTACGAGAGACAGGGCCCTACGAGCAGTACTTC. Protein product: CASSLRETGPYEQYF. The chain recombines TRBV27 with TRBJ2-7; 7 bases map to TRBD1. CDR3 length: 15 amino acids. V dropped 2 bases and J dropped 2; count of bases not matched to a gene: 6. In germline, CDR1 is MNHEY, CDR2 SMNVEV (reference sequence).

This chain connects TRBV28 to TRBJ2-3; TRBD2 agrees at 12 bases. Germline CDR1 MDHEN, CDR2 SYDVKM. V shed 5 bases and J 8 bases; nucleotides not matched to a gene: 11. The CDR3 totals 16 residues. The CDR3 coding sequence is TGTGCCAGCAGTCAAAACCTAGCGGGAGGGCCGGGTACGCAGTATTTT. It codes for CASSQNLAGGPGTQYF.

This clone was counted between two and nine times. This rearrangement joins TRBV7-2 to TRBJ1-1; 7 bases match TRBD1. The CDR3 runs to 14 residues. The V and J ends lost 5 bases and 5 bases, in that order; junction bases with no gene match: 8. Germline V gives CDR1 SGHTA, CDR2 FQGNSA. The CDR3 spells CASSEPGGRTEAFF. CDR3 nucleotide sequence: TGTGCCAGCAGCGAGCCAGGGGGACGTACTGAAGCTTTCTTT.

The gene calls are TRBV19 and TRBJ2-1; D not certain. The CDR3 is 15 residues long. The V gene's germline CDR1 is LNHDA and CDR2 SQIVND (reference sequence). Trimming took off 5 bases at V and 12 bases at J, with 23 bases between the two ends. The CDR3 here is CASSLRAGGRGWQFF. The DNA of the CDR3 is TGTGCCAGTAGTTTAAGGGCCGGTGGGCGTGGATGGCAGTTCTTC.

The chain employs TRBV19 and TRBJ2-1, with D maybe TRBD2 (5 bases). The CDR3 sequence is 18 residues long. Germline loops: CDR1 LNHDA, CDR2 SQIVND (reference sequence). V shed 1 base and J shed 5 bases, with 21 bases lying between them. The CDR3 spells CASSIGLRGRAVNNEQFF. The DNA of the CDR3 is TGTGCCAGTAGTATAGGGTTACGGGGAAGGGCCGTTAACAATGAGCAGTTCTTC.

The chain links TRBV6-5 to TRBJ1-2, with TRBD1 matching over 7 bases. The CDR3 covers 14 residues. Looked up from germline, CDR1 is MNHEY and CDR2 is SVGAGI. Losses at the gene ends were 3 bases for V and 2 bases for J; bases not matched to a gene: 3. The CDR3 protein is CASSYQTGNYGYTF. For the CDR3, the DNA is TGTGCCAGCAGTTATCAGACAGGGAACTATGGCTACACCTTC.

The chain combines TRBV28 with TRBJ2-5, with TRBD1 matching over 7 bases. Germline V gene lookup returns CDR1 MDHEN and CDR2 SYDVKM. The junction had 6 bases not matched to a gene; V was cut back by 9 bases and J by 5 bases. The CDR3 has 12 amino acids. In DNA form, the CDR3 reads TGTGCCAGTACCGGGACAGTGGAGACCCAGTACTTC. Translating gives CASTGTVETQYF. Together with reference TRBV28 and TRBJ2-5, the CDR3 gives the full variable domain: DVKVTQSSRYLVKRTGEKVFLECVQDMDHENMFWYRQDPGLGLRLIYFSYDVKMKEKGDIPEGYSVSREKKERFSLILESASTNQTSMYLCASTGTVETQYFGPGTRLLVL.

This clone has just a few counts. The chain is built from TRBV4-3 and TRBJ2-7; TRBD1 agrees at 7 bases. The V and J ends lost 3 bases and 1 base, in that order; junction bases with no gene match: 6. The CDR3 loop spans 15 amino acids. Germline V CDR1 and CDR2: LGHNA, YSLEER. CDR3: CASSQGDSKSYEQYF. Here the CDR3 DNA reads TGCGCCAGCAGCCAGGGGGACAGTAAATCCTACGAGCAGTACTTC.

V and J are TRBV15 and TRBJ2-1, with 7 positions matching TRBD1. With 2 bases clipped from V and 3 bases from J, the junction kept 7 bases outside the gene matches. Germline CDR1 LNHNV, CDR2 YYDKDF (reference sequence). This CDR3 has 16 residues. The CDR3 spells CATSRQTGVLYNEQFF. DNA of the CDR3: TGTGCCACCAGCAGACAAACAGGGGTCCTCTACAATGAGCAGTTCTTC.

The chain combines TRBV7-3 with TRBJ2-3; D not certain. V gave up 4 bases and J gave up 4 bases, with 9 bases separating them. The CDR3 extends over 13 amino acids. In germline, CDR1 is SGHTA, CDR2 FQGTGA. Here the CDR3 DNA reads TGTGCCAGCAGCTCCACTAACGCAGATACGCAGTATTTT. Its translation is CASSSTNADTQYF.

This clone came up a few times. Additional DNA sequences in this sample encode the identical CDR3. CDR3 DNA sequence: TGCAGTGCAACGAGCTACGAGCAGTACTTC. Translated, it gives CSATSYEQYF. This rearrangement joins TRBV20-1 to TRBJ2-7; no clear D. V lost 6 bases and J 3 bases, leaving 6 bases between the germline ends. The length of the CDR3 is 10 residues. In germline, CDR1 is DFQATT, CDR2 SNEGSKA (reference sequence).

A few counts support this clone. The chain carries TRBV25-1 and TRBJ2-2; 12 bases are a match to TRBD2. Germline trimming cut 5 bases from V and 4 bases from J; bases unmatched to any gene: 5. The CDR3 extends over 16 amino acids. The germline V gene encodes CDR1 MGHDK and CDR2 SYGVNS. CDR3 in DNA: TGTGCCAGCAGTAAGACTAGCGGGAGTGGCACCGGGGAGCTGTTTTTT. Its translation: CASSKTSGSGTGELFF.

This clone was counted between two and nine times. The rearrangement joins TRBV29-1 to TRBJ2-1, with 15 nucleotides matching TRBD2. Germline V gene lookup returns CDR1 SQVTM and CDR2 ANQGSEA. Trimming removed 6 bases from V and 2 bases from J; junction bases left unmatched: 8. CDR3 length: 17 amino acids. CDR3 amino acids: CSVAGTSGRNTYNEQFF. The CDR3 region has the DNA TGCAGCGTCGCCGGGACTAGCGGGAGGAATACCTACAATGAGCAGTTCTTC.

In this sample, this clone turned up a few times. This rearrangement joins TRBV29-1 to TRBJ1-2; no firm D call. This CDR3 contains 11 residues. Trimming left V 7 bases short and J 5 bases short, with 11 bases between. Germline-derived CDR1 and CDR2 are SQVTM and ANQGSEA. The CDR3 nucleotides are TGCAGCGCATATGACACGTATGGCTACACCTTC. Its translation is CSAYDTYGYTF. The full variable domain, in which reference TRBV29-1 and TRBJ1-2 provide the parts outside the CDR3, is SAVISQKPSRDICQRGTSLTIQCQVDSQVTMMFWYRQQPGQSLTLIATANQGSEATYESGFVIDKFPISRPNLTFSTLTVSNMSPEDSSIYLCSAYDTYGYTFGSGTRLTVV.

A few counts support this clone. The gene calls are TRBV9 and TRBJ2-2; 8 nucleotides agree with TRBD1. Germline CDR1 reads SGDLS; CDR2 reads YYNGEE. The CDR3 is made up of 14 amino acids. V trimming: 3 bases; J trimming: 7 bases; junction bases outside the gene matches: 5. This CDR3 reads CASSGLRGHGELFF. Here the CDR3 DNA reads TGTGCCAGCAGCGGACTCAGGGGGCACGGGGAGCTGTTTTTT.

This clone was counted a few times. The chain carries TRBV5-1 and TRBJ2-1; 8 nucleotides match TRBD2. V was clipped by 4 bases and J by 12 bases; unmatched bases: 12. This CDR3 has 14 amino acids. Germline-derived CDR1 and CDR2 are SGHRS and YFSETQ. CDR3 bases: TGCGCCAGCAGCGATCAGGGGACTAGTAGTTGGCAGTTCTTC. It is translated as CASSDQGTSSWQFF.

J is TRBJ2-3 and V is TRBV5-4, with a weak D call TRBD1 (6 bases). Between the trimmed V and J ends, which lost 3 bases and 6 bases, there was a span of 23 bases. The CDR3 runs to 17 residues. Germline assignment: CDR1 SGHNT and CDR2 YYREEE (reference sequence). CDR3 region: CASSSFLVGDTGDTQYF. The DNA for the CDR3 is TGTGCCAGCAGCTCCTTCCTAGTGGGGGACACGGGGGATACGCAGTATTTT.

The CDR3 DNA is TGTGCCACCAGCCCCTGGCCAACTAATGAAAAACTGTTTTTT. Amino acid sequence: CATSPWPTNEKLFF. This rearrangement joins TRBV15 to TRBJ1-4; D unclear. CDR3 length: 14 residues. Germline loops: CDR1 LNHNV, CDR2 YYDKDF (reference sequence). Trimming removed 5 bases at V and 0 bases at J, with 7 bases between.

In this sample, this clone turned up a few times. In nucleotides, the CDR3 is TGTGCCAGCAGCCCCGGGACTAGCGGGACTAGCACAGATACGCAGTATTTT. Protein sequence: CASSPGTSGTSTDTQYF. This rearrangement joins TRBV4-2 to TRBJ2-3; 13 bases align to TRBD2. V lost 4 bases, J lost 0 bases, and 4 bases stayed unmatched. CDR3 size: 17 residues. Per germline, CDR1 LGHNA and CDR2 YNFKEQ.

J is TRBJ2-7 and V is TRBV7-8; tentatively, D is TRBD2 (6 bases). The CDR3 extends over 16 amino acids. The ends were cut back, 0 bases at V and 4 bases at J, with 16 bases in the middle. Germline values: CDR1 SGHVS, CDR2 FQNEAQ. The CDR3 is CASSLAGGNINYEQYF. The CDR3 bases are TGTGCCAGCAGCTTAGCGGGCGGGAACATAAATTACGAGCAGTACTTC.

The V and J genes are TRBV28 and TRBJ2-7, with 7 bases aligning to TRBD2. The CDR3 loop spans 14 amino acids. CDR1 is MDHEN and CDR2 is SYDVKM in the germline V gene. The junction had 8 bases not matched to a gene; V was cut back by 5 bases and J by 4 bases. CDR3 bases: TGTGCCAGCAGTGTGGGAGGGCGTATGTACGAGCAGTACTTC. It encodes CASSVGGRMYEQYF.

This clone was detected only a few times. The chain employs TRBV20-1 and TRBJ1-2; D is unresolved. The germline CDR1 and CDR2 sequences are DFQATT and SNEGSKA (reference sequence). The CDR3 is made up of 9 amino acids. Between the trimmed V and J ends, which lost 4 bases and 8 bases, there was a span of 5 bases. CDR3 region: CSAKVGYTF. The CDR3 DNA follows: TGCAGTGCTAAAGTAGGCTACACCTTC.